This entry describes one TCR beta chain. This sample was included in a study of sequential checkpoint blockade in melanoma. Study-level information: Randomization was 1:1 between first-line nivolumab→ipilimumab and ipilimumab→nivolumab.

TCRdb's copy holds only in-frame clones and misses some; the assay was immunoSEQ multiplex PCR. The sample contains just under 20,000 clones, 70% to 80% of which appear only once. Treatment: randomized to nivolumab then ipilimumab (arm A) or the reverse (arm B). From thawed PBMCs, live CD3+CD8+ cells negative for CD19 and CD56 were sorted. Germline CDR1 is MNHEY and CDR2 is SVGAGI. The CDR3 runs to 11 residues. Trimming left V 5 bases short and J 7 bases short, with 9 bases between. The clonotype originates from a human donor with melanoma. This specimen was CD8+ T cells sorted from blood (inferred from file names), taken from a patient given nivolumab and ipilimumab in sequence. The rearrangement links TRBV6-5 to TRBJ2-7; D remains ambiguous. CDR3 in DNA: TGTGCCAGCAGTCGCCTCGGGGAGCAGTACTTC. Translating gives CASSRLGEQYF.